These 28 T cell receptor beta chains came from one sample sequenced in a study of blood T cell repertoires in COVID-19. The protocol was immunoSEQ multiplex PCR, while the TCRdb copy is restricted to in-frame clones and leaves out a portion. This table holds tens of thousands of clones, about 83% found once. The specimen sequenced was peripheral blood. The receptors originated from a woman of 80 years or more with active or convalescent COVID-19.

The V gene is TRBV7-9, the J gene TRBJ1-1; D is perhaps TRBD1 (5 bases). V was shortened by 2 bases and J by 1 base, with 5 bases between the two germline ends. In germline, CDR1 is SEHNR, CDR2 FQNEAQ (reference sequence). CDR3 size: 13 residues. The CDR3 nucleotides read TGTGCCAGCAGCTTACAGGGGAACACTGAAGCTTTCTTT. Its translation is CASSLQGNTEAFF.

V usage is TRBV25-1 and J usage is TRBJ2-2, with D possibly being TRBD1 (5 bases). The CDR3 has 14 amino acids. CDR1 and CDR2 from the germline V gene are MGHDK and SYGVNS. The V and J ends lost 4 bases and 7 bases respectively, with 13 bases between them. The CDR3 sequence: CASSVDSSNGELFF. CDR3 in DNA: TGTGCCAGCAGTGTCGACAGTTCTAACGGGGAGCTGTTTTTT.

This clone was observed a handful of times. The V call is TRBV7-2, the J call TRBJ1-5, with TRBD1 as a possible D gene (6 bases). The CDR3 consists of 14 residues. The germline CDR1 and CDR2 sequences are SGHTA and FQGNSA. The V and J ends lost 5 bases and 2 bases respectively, with 10 bases between them. CDR3 loop: CASSVQGGNQPQHF. The CDR3 nucleotides are TGTGCCAGCAGCGTACAGGGAGGCAATCAGCCCCAGCATTTT.

The chain uses TRBV24-1 and TRBJ2-7; weak D call: TRBD1 (5 bases). The V gene's germline CDR1 is KGHDR and CDR2 SFDVKD. Between the trimmed V and J ends, which lost 4 bases and 6 bases, there was a span of 12 bases. CDR3 size: 13 residues. DNA of the CDR3: TGTGCCACCAGTGACCGACAGTATTCCGAGCAGTACTTC. Its protein is CATSDRQYSEQYF.

This rearrangement joins TRBV7-2 to TRBJ2-3, with TRBD2 matching 9 bases. Germline lookup yields CDR1 SGHTA and CDR2 FQGNSA. The J segment lost 0 bases and the V segment lost 2 bases, leaving 3 bases of the junction unmatched. The CDR3 has 16 amino acids. DNA of the CDR3: TGTGCCAGCAGCTTATTGCGGGGGGGTAGCACAGATACGCAGTATTTT. Amino acid sequence: CASSLLRGGSTDTQYF. The variable domain in full, completed from reference TRBV7-2 and TRBJ2-3, reads GAGVSQSPSNKVTEKGKDVELRCDPISGHTALYWYRQSLGQGLEFLIYFQGNSAPDKSGLPSDRFSAERTGGSVSTLTIQRTQQEDSAVYLCASSLLRGGSTDTQYFGPGTRLTVL.

The rearrangement uses TRBV7-2 and TRBJ2-3, with 9 bases matching TRBD1. After removal of 4 bases from V and 1 base from J, the junction contained 3 bases not matched to a gene. The CDR3 has 15 residues. The germline V gene has CDR1 SGHTA and CDR2 FQGNSA. The CDR3 DNA reads as TGTGCCAGCAGCTCGACAGGGGGGGGCACAGATACGCAGTATTTT. It translates to CASSSTGGGTDTQYF.

The V gene is TRBV19, the J gene TRBJ2-5, with a weak D call TRBD1 (7 bases). The germline CDR1 and CDR2 sequences are LNHDA and SQIVND (reference sequence). This CDR3 has 16 amino acids. V was trimmed by 3 bases and J by 5 bases, leaving 19 bases between them. The CDR3 region is CASSIRPRAGGETQYF. In DNA, the CDR3 is TGTGCCAGTAGTATCCGTCCCCGGGCAGGGGGGGAGACCCAGTACTTC.

The chain couples TRBV7-2 to TRBJ2-1, with TRBD2 matching 11 bases. The CDR3 spans 19 residues. Germline V gene sequence: CDR1 SGHTA, CDR2 FQGNSA. V was clipped by 6 bases and J by 2 bases; unmatched bases: 15. CDR3 nucleotide sequence: TGTGCCAGCAGTTACAGCGGCCTAGCGGGGGGCCCCGCCTACAATGAGCAGTTCTTC. This translates into CASSYSGLAGGPAYNEQFF.

The chain links TRBV9 to TRBJ1-1, with TRBD1 identical over 7 bases. The ends lost 3 bases at V and 1 base at J; junction bases unmatched: 3. This CDR3 comprises 14 residues. CDR1 SGDLS and CDR2 YYNGEE come from the germline V gene. CDR3 DNA sequence: TGTGCCAGCAGCGCAGGGACAGCGAACACTGAAGCTTTCTTT. Its protein product is CASSAGTANTEAFF.

The gene calls are TRBV20-1 and TRBJ1-2, with unresolved D. There are 14 residues in the CDR3. The V gene's germline CDR1 is DFQATT and CDR2 SNEGSKA (reference sequence). Trimming left V 3 bases short and J 2 bases short, with 13 bases between. CDR3 region: CSASSGSWNYGYTF. CDR3 nucleotides: TGCAGTGCTAGTTCTGGGAGTTGGAACTATGGCTACACCTTC.

The chain is built from TRBV28 and TRBJ2-5; 8 bases match TRBD1. The V and J ends lost 5 bases and 5 bases, in that order; junction bases with no gene match: 16. Germline V gives CDR1 MDHEN, CDR2 SYDVKM. The CDR3 contains 17 residues. This chain's CDR3 is CASSRAGTGGATETQYF. For the CDR3, the DNA is TGTGCCAGCAGTCGAGCCGGGACAGGTGGGGCCACGGAGACCCAGTACTTC.

The genes are TRBV21-1 and TRBJ2-4; the D call in the table, TRBD2, was not verified against the DNA. TRBV21-1 is reported as a pseudogene. The CDR3 covers 18 residues. This CDR3 is CASSKEGGDIPYKNIQYF. The CDR3 bases are TGTGCCAGCAGCAAAGAGGGGGGGGACATCCCCTACAAAAACATTCAGTACTTC.

This clone has a handful of counts. The rearrangement joins TRBV12-3 or TRBV12-4 to TRBJ1-1; TRBD1 agrees at 10 bases. CDR3 length equals 13 residues. Trimming at V came to 7 bases and at J to 5 bases, leaving 4 bases not matched to a gene. CDR3 nucleotides: TGTGCCAGCAACGAGGGACAGGGGACTGAAGCTTTCTTT. Translated, it gives CASNEGQGTEAFF.

This chain joins TRBV20-1 and TRBJ2-1; TRBD2 matches 11 bases. Germline-derived CDR1 and CDR2 are DFQATT and SNEGSKA (reference sequence). Germline trimming cut 6 bases from V and 4 bases from J; bases unmatched to any gene: 5. The CDR3 loop spans 14 amino acids. The CDR3 region is CSASPSGGYNEQFF. Here the CDR3 DNA reads TGCAGTGCAAGTCCTAGCGGGGGGTACAATGAGCAGTTCTTC.

The gene calls are TRBV7-9 and TRBJ2-2; 12 bases map to TRBD1. Per the germline V gene, CDR1 is SEHNR and CDR2 is FQNEAQ (reference sequence). Losses at the gene ends were 5 bases for V and 5 bases for J; bases not matched to a gene: 9. This CDR3 is 17 amino acids long. In DNA form, the CDR3 reads TGTGCCAGCAGCAAGGGACAGGGGGCCCAGAGAACCGGGGAGCTGTTTTTT. This encodes CASSKGQGAQRTGELFF.

This clone was found a few times. The CDR3 loop is CASSSGTGYIQPQHF. Written as DNA, the CDR3 is TGTGCCAGTAGTTCCGGGACAGGGTATATTCAGCCCCAGCATTTT. The genes are TRBV19 and TRBJ1-5; 9 bases align to TRBD1. The CDR3 is 15 amino acids. Germline CDR1 LNHDA, CDR2 SQIVND (reference sequence). J was trimmed by 6 bases and V by 5 bases; bases with no gene match: 8.

The chain combines TRBV21-1 with TRBJ2-5; the table's D call of TRBD1 was not tested on the DNA. TRBV21-1 is termed a pseudogene. The CDR3 runs 20 residues. CDR3 residues: CASSKGTGGESCFGQETQYF. The DNA for the CDR3 is TGTGCCAGCAGCAAAGGGACAGGGGGCGAATCTTGTTTTGGCCAAGAGACCCAGTACTTC.

This clone was found a few times. This rearrangement joins TRBV6-4 to TRBJ1-2; no reliable D call. CDR1 MRHNA and CDR2 SNTAGT come from the germline V gene. The V end was cut by 6 bases, the J end by 0 bases, with 8 bases between. This CDR3 is 13 amino acids long. Written as DNA, the CDR3 is TGTGCCAGCAGCGTAATAGCTAACTATGGCTACACCTTC. This translates into CASSVIANYGYTF.

This clone was seen a handful of times. The genes are TRBV19 and TRBJ1-3; D unclear. From germline, CDR1 is LNHDA and CDR2 SQIVND (reference sequence). The CDR3 is 14 residues long. V gave up 5 bases and J gave up 0 bases, with 8 bases separating them. In DNA form, the CDR3 reads TGTGCCAGTAGTTTCGGGTACTCTGGAAACACCATATATTTT. The encoded protein is CASSFGYSGNTIYF.

The V and J genes are TRBV3-1 (or the pseudogene TRBV3-2) and TRBJ1-3; D remains ambiguous. The CDR3 loop spans 13 amino acids. CDR1 is LGHDT, CDR2 YNNKEL, per germline (reference sequence). V lost 10 bases, J lost 4 bases, and 14 bases lay in between. The CDR3: CATQGLGGNTIYF. CDR3 nucleotide sequence: TGTGCCACCCAAGGACTGGGAGGAAACACCATATATTTT.

The CDR3 DNA sequence: TGTGCCAGCAGTAGTCCAGGGGATTGGGAAAAACTGTTTTTT. Translation gives CASSSPGDWEKLFF. The chain uses TRBV28 and TRBJ1-4, with a possible D match to TRBD1 (6 bases). The CDR3 has 14 amino acids. Germline V gene sequence: CDR1 MDHEN, CDR2 SYDVKM. The germline V and J ends were trimmed by 5 bases and 8 bases, with 15 bases remaining between them.

This clone occurred once. The chain uses TRBV5-4 and TRBJ2-7; TRBD1 is a possible D gene (6 bases). V was trimmed by 4 bases and J by 0 bases, leaving 11 bases between them. The germline V gene encodes CDR1 SGHNT and CDR2 YYREEE (reference sequence). This CDR3 has 14 amino acids. The CDR3 reads CASSRRTDSYEQYF. For the CDR3, the DNA is TGTGCCAGCAGCCGCAGGACAGACTCCTACGAGCAGTACTTC.

The chain recombines TRBV7-9 with TRBJ2-5; 9 nucleotides agree with TRBD1. The trim removed 5 bases at V and 5 bases at J, leaving 6 bases unmatched. The CDR3 loop spans 14 amino acids. From germline, CDR1 is SEHNR and CDR2 FQNEAQ (reference sequence). The CDR3 nucleotides read TGTGCCAGCAGCCCGGGGACAGGGCAGGAGACCCAGTACTTC. Its translation is CASSPGTGQETQYF. The whole variable domain, remainder taken from reference TRBV7-9 and TRBJ2-5, is DTGVSQNPRHKITKRGQNVTFRCDPISEHNRLYWYRQTLGQGPEFLTYFQNEAQLEKSRLLSDRFSAERPKGSFSTLEIQRTEQGDSAMYLCASSPGTGQETQYFGPGTRLLVL.

The rearrangement uses TRBV5-1 and TRBJ1-1, with TRBD1 matching over 7 bases. V trimming: 4 bases; J trimming: 6 bases; junction bases outside the gene matches: 9. The CDR3 consists of 14 residues. CDR1 and CDR2 (germline): SGHRS, YFSETQ. The chain's CDR3 is CASSIGTAKSEAFF. The CDR3 DNA follows: TGCGCCAGCAGCATAGGGACAGCGAAGTCTGAAGCTTTCTTT.

The V and J genes are TRBV4-2 and TRBJ2-3; 9 bases align to TRBD2. CDR3 length: 17 residues. Losses at the gene ends were 3 bases for V and 1 base for J; bases not matched to a gene: 8. The germline V gene encodes CDR1 LGHNA and CDR2 YNFKEQ. The CDR3 sequence is CASSHEPGLARTDTQYF. The CDR3 DNA follows: TGTGCCAGCAGCCACGAGCCGGGACTAGCCCGCACAGATACGCAGTATTTT.

The V gene is TRBV5-1, the J gene TRBJ1-5; D gene unclear. CDR1 SGHRS and CDR2 YFSETQ come from the germline V gene. The CDR3 is 14 amino acids. Trimming stripped 5 bases from V and 2 bases from J, with 11 bases between. The CDR3 reads CASSVSPGNQPQHF. CDR3 DNA: TGCGCCAGCAGTGTATCTCCGGGCAATCAGCCCCAGCATTTT.

This chain joins TRBV7-2 and TRBJ2-5, with D perhaps TRBD2 (6 bases). Trimming shortened V by 3 bases and J by 9 bases, and 17 bases separated the two germline ends. CDR3 length: 14 residues. Germline V gives CDR1 SGHTA, CDR2 FQGNSA. DNA for the CDR3: TGTGCCAGCAGCTTTTACGGACTACCGGGGGCCCAGTACTTC. As protein: CASSFYGLPGAQYF.

This clone was recorded once. The chain joins TRBV28 to TRBJ2-3; 8 bases are a match to TRBD2. CDR1 is MDHEN and CDR2 is SYDVKM in the germline V gene. With 3 bases clipped from V and 1 base from J, the junction kept 6 bases outside the gene matches. The CDR3 contains 16 residues. The CDR3 nucleotides read TGTGCCAGCAGTTTTCCCACTAGCGGAGGCACAGATACGCAGTATTTT. Translating gives CASSFPTSGGTDTQYF.